The rows below give T cell receptor beta chains drawn from one sample of a study of response to subunit inactivated influenza vaccine. TCRdb processed the RT-PCR reads anew with MiXCR; each CDR3 protein has one entry. The table lists just under 550,000 distinct CDR3 sequences, under 30% of them singletons, with 2.5% to 3.5% in the top ten. These data are also associated with another study on T cells expressing NK-cell markers.

Sequenced material: CD4+ T cells sorted from PBMCs, taken 11 to 12 days after vaccination. These receptors all stem from a man aged 45-65 years who received an inactivated influenza vaccine. CDR3s include the opening cysteine and the closing phenylalanine or tryptophan. The order of the fields is J gene, V gene, D gene, clone size, CDR3 DNA, CDR3 protein. D genes are given only for firm matches. Clone size is given for some rows only: seen once, a few or many times, or a class if the clone is expanded.

J gene: TRBJ2-1
V gene: TRBV10-3
D gene: TRBD2
clone size: -
CDR3 DNA: TGTGCCTCCTCCCGCGGGAGGGCCTGGAATGAGCAGTTCTTC
CDR3 protein: CASSRGRAWNEQFF

J gene: TRBJ1-3
V gene: TRBV4-3
D gene: TRBD1
clone size: -
CDR3 DNA: TGCGCCAGCAGCCACTCTAGGACAGGGAGCAGAAACACCATATATTTT
CDR3 protein: CASSHSRTGSRNTIYF

J gene: TRBJ2-6
V gene: TRBV20-1
D gene: -
clone size: -
CDR3 DNA: TGCAGTGCTAGTTCCCGGGGGACTGGGGCCAACGTCCTGACTTTC
CDR3 protein: CSASSRGTGANVLTF

J gene: TRBJ2-2
V gene: TRBV5-1
D gene: -
clone size: -
CDR3 DNA: TGCGCCAGCAGCTTTGGAGTGGCCGGGGAGCTGTTTTTT
CDR3 protein: CASSFGVAGELFF

J gene: TRBJ1-2
V gene: TRBV10-3
D gene: TRBD1
clone size: -
CDR3 DNA: TGTGCCATCAGTGAGGGAGACAGGGGGTATGGCTACACCTTC
CDR3 protein: CAISEGDRGYGYTF

J gene: TRBJ2-3
V gene: TRBV15
D gene: -
clone size: once
CDR3 DNA: TGTGCCACCAGCTTTTCAACTGGGCGCTCAGATACGCAGTATTTT
CDR3 protein: CATSFSTGRSDTQYF

J gene: TRBJ2-2
V gene: TRBV30
D gene: TRBD2
clone size: -
CDR3 DNA: TGTGCCTGGAGTAAACTCGGGGGACTAGGGTTCACCGGGGAGCTGTTTTTT
CDR3 protein: CAWSKLGGLGFTGELFF

J gene: TRBJ2-3
V gene: TRBV19
D gene: -
clone size: -
CDR3 DNA: TGTGCCAGTAGCGAGCAGGGGACCCGCACAGATACGCAGTATTTT
CDR3 protein: CASSEQGTRTDTQYF

J gene: TRBJ1-5
V gene: TRBV5-5
D gene: -
clone size: -
CDR3 DNA: TGTGCCAGCAGCTTTGATGGGGCGGGCAATCAGCCCCAGCATTTT
CDR3 protein: CASSFDGAGNQPQHF

J gene: TRBJ1-5
V gene: TRBV12-3/TRBV12-4
D gene: -
clone size: -
CDR3 DNA: TGTGCCAGCAGTCCGGGACGGGTCAATCAGCCCCAGCATTTT
CDR3 protein: CASSPGRVNQPQHF

J gene: TRBJ2-1
V gene: TRBV10-3
D gene: TRBD1
clone size: few
CDR3 DNA: TGTGCCATCAGCCTGGACAGGGACAATGAGCAGTTCTTC
CDR3 protein: CAISLDRDNEQFF

J gene: TRBJ1-5
V gene: TRBV6-2/TRBV6-3
D gene: TRBD1
clone size: few
CDR3 DNA: TGTGCCAGCAGGGAAACAGGGGATCCTCAGCCCCAGCATTTT
CDR3 protein: CASRETGDPQPQHF

J gene: TRBJ2-1
V gene: TRBV6-2/TRBV6-3
D gene: -
clone size: few
CDR3 DNA: TGTGCCAGCATCCAGGGGCGCTCCTACAATGAGCAGTTCTTC
CDR3 protein: CASIQGRSYNEQFF

J gene: TRBJ2-5
V gene: TRBV3-1
D gene: -
clone size: -
CDR3 DNA: TGTGCCAGCAGACCACCGTCGTCGGAGACCCAGTACTTC
CDR3 protein: CASRPPSSETQYF

J gene: TRBJ1-5
V gene: TRBV28
D gene: -
clone size: -
CDR3 DNA: TGTGCCAGCAGTTCTCCGGACAGCACTAATCAGCCCCAGCATTTT
CDR3 protein: CASSSPDSTNQPQHF

J gene: TRBJ1-4
V gene: TRBV5-5
D gene: -
clone size: -
CDR3 DNA: TGTGCCAGCAGCCGCCACGGGGCAGCCAATAATGAAAAACTGTTTTTT
CDR3 protein: CASSRHGAANNEKLFF

J gene: TRBJ2-5
V gene: TRBV29-1
D gene: -
clone size: few
CDR3 DNA: TGCAGCGTTGTCGCCCCCCTAGCGCTGGGACGAGAGACCCAGTACTTC
CDR3 protein: CSVVAPLALGRETQYF

J gene: TRBJ2-3
V gene: TRBV7-9
D gene: TRBD1
clone size: -
CDR3 DNA: TGTGCCAGCAGACAGGGGACATCCGGTCCAGATACGCAGTATTTT
CDR3 protein: CASRQGTSGPDTQYF

J gene: TRBJ1-3
V gene: TRBV6-1
D gene: TRBD1
clone size: few
CDR3 DNA: TGTGCCAGCAGGGCCAACAGGGGGATCTCTGGAAACACCATATATTTT
CDR3 protein: CASRANRGISGNTIYF

J gene: TRBJ2-3
V gene: TRBV12-2
D gene: -
clone size: once
CDR3 DNA: TGTGCAAGTCGCCGTAGGGGGACAGCCCCTCCGCGGAGCACAGATACGCAGTATTTT
CDR3 protein: CASRRRGTAPPRSTDTQYF

J gene: TRBJ2-2
V gene: TRBV5-1
D gene: -
clone size: few
CDR3 DNA: TGCGCCAGCAGCTTGGACAGATACACCGGGGAGCTGTTTTTT
CDR3 protein: CASSLDRYTGELFF

J gene: TRBJ1-1
V gene: TRBV12-3/TRBV12-4
D gene: -
clone size: -
CDR3 DNA: TGTGCCAGCAGTTTGGGGAATGTTAACACTGAAGCTTTCTTT
CDR3 protein: CASSLGNVNTEAFF

J gene: TRBJ2-2
V gene: TRBV29-1
D gene: TRBD2
clone size: -
CDR3 DNA: TGCAGCGCTAGCGGGACCACCCGCTCCGGGGAGCTGTTTTTT
CDR3 protein: CSASGTTRSGELFF

J gene: TRBJ2-5
V gene: TRBV10-2
D gene: -
clone size: few
CDR3 DNA: TGCGCCAGCAGTGAGTCCAATTGGCGATTAGAGACCCAGTACTTC
CDR3 protein: CASSESNWRLETQYF

J gene: TRBJ2-1
V gene: TRBV7-9
D gene: -
clone size: -
CDR3 DNA: TGTGCCAGCAGCCCCCCCGGGACGGGCTACAATGAGCAGTTCTTC
CDR3 protein: CASSPPGTGYNEQFF

J gene: TRBJ2-7
V gene: TRBV7-2
D gene: TRBD1
clone size: -
CDR3 DNA: TGTGCCACCAGGGGACAGGGGGGAAGCTCCTACGAGCAGTACTTC
CDR3 protein: CATRGQGGSSYEQYF

J gene: TRBJ1-3
V gene: TRBV20-1
D gene: -
clone size: few
CDR3 DNA: TGCAGTGCTAGTACAGGAGTTACCGCTGGAAACACCATATATTTT
CDR3 protein: CSASTGVTAGNTIYF

J gene: TRBJ1-2
V gene: TRBV7-2
D gene: TRBD1
clone size: few
CDR3 DNA: TGTGCCAGCAGCCTCCCGGGACAGGGGGACTATGGCTACACCTTC
CDR3 protein: CASSLPGQGDYGYTF

J gene: TRBJ2-1
V gene: TRBV24-1
D gene: TRBD2
clone size: -
CDR3 DNA: TGTGCCACCAGTGATGCCTCGGGACTAGCGGGAGTGGGATACAATGAGCAGTTCTTC
CDR3 protein: CATSDASGLAGVGYNEQFF

J gene: TRBJ1-5
V gene: TRBV20-1
D gene: -
clone size: -
CDR3 DNA: TGCAGTGCTAGGTTAGGCGGGAGGAACAATCAGCCCCAGCATTTT
CDR3 protein: CSARLGGRNNQPQHF

J gene: TRBJ1-2
V gene: TRBV6-1
D gene: -
clone size: -
CDR3 DNA: TGTGCCAGCAGTGAAGCGGGAGGGCAAACCGGCTACACCTTC
CDR3 protein: CASSEAGGQTGYTF

J gene: TRBJ2-6
V gene: TRBV5-5
D gene: -
clone size: many
CDR3 DNA: TGTGCCAGCAGCCGGACAACTGGGGCCAACGTCCTGACTTTC
CDR3 protein: CASSRTTGANVLTF

J gene: TRBJ2-5
V gene: TRBV12-3/TRBV12-4
D gene: TRBD2
clone size: -
CDR3 DNA: TGTGCCAGCAGTCGCCCGGGACTAGAAGAGACCCAGTACTTC
CDR3 protein: CASSRPGLEETQYF

J gene: TRBJ2-3
V gene: TRBV7-8
D gene: TRBD2
clone size: -
CDR3 DNA: TGTGCCAGCAGCAAGCGGGAGGGCCTGACAGATACGCAGTATTTT
CDR3 protein: CASSKREGLTDTQYF

J gene: TRBJ2-2
V gene: TRBV7-2
D gene: -
clone size: -
CDR3 DNA: TGTGCCAGCAGCCCTCAGGGGGGGGCCGGGGAGCTGTTTTTT
CDR3 protein: CASSPQGGAGELFF

J gene: TRBJ2-5
V gene: TRBV6-2/TRBV6-3
D gene: -
clone size: -
CDR3 DNA: TGTGCCAGCAGCCCGGTGGAAGAGACCCAGTACTTC
CDR3 protein: CASSPVEETQYF

J gene: TRBJ1-1
V gene: TRBV27
D gene: TRBD1
clone size: -
CDR3 DNA: TGTGCCAGCAGTTTGACAGGGAGCCTGAACACTGAAGCTTTCTTT
CDR3 protein: CASSLTGSLNTEAFF

J gene: TRBJ2-1
V gene: TRBV28
D gene: TRBD2
clone size: -
CDR3 DNA: TGTGCCAGCAGTTTATCCCACCGCCTACTAGCGGGGTACAATGAGCAGTTCTTC
CDR3 protein: CASSLSHRLLAGYNEQFF

J gene: TRBJ2-5
V gene: TRBV7-9
D gene: -
clone size: -
CDR3 DNA: TGTGCCAGCAGCCGGGACCGAGGTGGGACCCAGTACTTC
CDR3 protein: CASSRDRGGTQYF

J gene: TRBJ2-3
V gene: TRBV12-3/TRBV12-4
D gene: TRBD2
clone size: -
CDR3 DNA: TGTGCCAGCAGTAGCGGGGGGCCTGGCACAGATACGCAGTATTTT
CDR3 protein: CASSSGGPGTDTQYF

J gene: TRBJ2-3
V gene: TRBV5-1
D gene: -
clone size: -
CDR3 DNA: TGCGCCAGCAGCTTGAAACACGGTAGCACAGATACGCAGTATTTT
CDR3 protein: CASSLKHGSTDTQYF

J gene: TRBJ1-2
V gene: TRBV7-2
D gene: -
clone size: -
CDR3 DNA: TGTGCCAGCAGCTTCGGGACGCTTAATGGCTACACCTTC
CDR3 protein: CASSFGTLNGYTF

J gene: TRBJ2-1
V gene: TRBV24-1
D gene: TRBD2
clone size: -
CDR3 DNA: TGTGCCACCAGTGATTTTGGGACTAGCGGGAGTTCTACCGAGCAGTTCTTC
CDR3 protein: CATSDFGTSGSSTEQFF

J gene: TRBJ2-3
V gene: TRBV4-3
D gene: TRBD1
clone size: few
CDR3 DNA: TGCGCCAGCAGCCAATCAGAACAGGGGGCAAAGGGGGCAGATACGCAGTATTTT
CDR3 protein: CASSQSEQGAKGADTQYF

J gene: TRBJ2-6
V gene: TRBV5-1
D gene: -
clone size: -
CDR3 DNA: TGCGCCAGCAGCAGCGGACAGCTTAGCGCTGGGGCCAACGTCCTGACTTTC
CDR3 protein: CASSSGQLSAGANVLTF

J gene: TRBJ2-1
V gene: TRBV12-3/TRBV12-4
D gene: TRBD1
clone size: many
CDR3 DNA: TGTGCCAGCAGTTCGGGACAGCCCAATGAGCAGTTCTTC
CDR3 protein: CASSSGQPNEQFF

J gene: TRBJ2-7
V gene: TRBV20-1
D gene: -
clone size: -
CDR3 DNA: TGCAGTGCTAGAATAGGGGTCCGGGGCCAGACCTACGAGCAGTACTTC
CDR3 protein: CSARIGVRGQTYEQYF

J gene: TRBJ2-5
V gene: TRBV9
D gene: -
clone size: -
CDR3 DNA: TGTGCCAGCAGCGAGAGGGTCCGGGAGACCCAGTACTTC
CDR3 protein: CASSERVRETQYF

J gene: TRBJ2-5
V gene: TRBV20-1
D gene: -
clone size: few
CDR3 DNA: TGCAGTGCTATCCAGGGGCCCCAGTACTTC
CDR3 protein: CSAIQGPQYF